Shown below are 32 T cell receptor beta chains from a single sample sequenced in a study of blood T cell repertoires in COVID-19. Using immunoSEQ multiplex PCR, the repertoire was profiled, and TCRdb retains in-frame clones only, with some absent. The repertoire has approximately 170,000 clones, around 83% of them found once; the top ten carry approximately 12%. Source material: peripheral blood. Source of these receptors: a man in his 70s who had recovered from COVID-19.

V and J are TRBV19 and TRBJ2-7; the match to TRBD2 covers 7 bases. The CDR3 totals 13 residues. J was trimmed by 5 bases and V by 4 bases; bases with no gene match: 5. Germline V gene lookup returns CDR1 LNHDA and CDR2 SQIVND (reference sequence). CDR3 coding DNA: TGTGCCAGTAGTACTCGGACTAGAAACGAGCAGTACTTC. Protein: CASSTRTRNEQYF.

This clone came up once. At one boundary the junction diverges from the germline segment, which might be a read error. DNA for the CDR3: TGTGCCAGCGGTGAGAGCTCTGGAAACACCATATATTTT. Translation gives CASGESSGNTIYF. This chain joins TRBV2 and TRBJ1-3; no clear D gene. CDR1 and CDR2 from the germline V gene are SNHLY and FYNNEI. This CDR3 region has 13 residues.

The V gene is TRBV5-1, the J gene TRBJ2-6; 10 nucleotides line up with TRBD1. V gave up 1 base and J gave up 0 bases; unmatched junction bases: 4. CDR1 is SGHRS and CDR2 is YFSETQ in the germline V gene. This CDR3 is 18 amino acids long. CDR3 sequence: CASSLPGQGSSGANVLTF. CDR3 bases: TGCGCCAGCAGCTTGCCGGGACAGGGGAGCTCTGGGGCCAACGTCCTGACTTTC.

The table lists this clone with a count of one. This rearrangement joins TRBV6-1 to TRBJ1-5; no clear D gene. CDR3 length: 16 amino acids. Germline V lookup: CDR1 MNHNS, CDR2 SASEGT. Trimming removed 2 bases from V and 0 bases from J, with 11 bases in between. Written as DNA, the CDR3 is TGTGCCAGCAGTGAACCCTCCGGTCCTAGCAATCAGCCCCAGCATTTT. Its protein product is CASSEPSGPSNQPQHF.

The chain couples TRBV14 to TRBJ2-7; D might be TRBD2 (5 bases). CDR1 is SGHDN, CDR2 FVKESK, per germline. The CDR3 spans 15 residues. V was pared by 1 base and J by 6 bases, with 16 bases between. The CDR3 reads CASSQVNRDSGEQYF. Here the CDR3 DNA reads TGTGCCAGCAGCCAAGTAAACCGGGATTCGGGCGAGCAGTACTTC.

This clone came up once. CDR3 sequence reads: CASSDVSTVNEQFF. CDR3 bases: TGTGCCAGCAGCGATGTTAGTACTGTCAATGAGCAGTTCTTC. The gene calls are TRBV11-1 and TRBJ2-1, with D unclear. Germline values: CDR1 SGHAT, CDR2 FQDESV (reference sequence). Trimming cost V 5 bases and J 6 bases, with 14 bases left between them. This CDR3 comprises 14 residues.

This clone appeared a few times. The chain joins TRBV7-2 to TRBJ2-7, with 7 bases matching TRBD1. The V and J ends lost 5 bases and 3 bases, in that order; junction bases with no gene match: 4. The germline gives CDR1 SGHTA, CDR2 FQGNSA. CDR3 length: 13 residues. CDR3 loop: CASSPRQGYEQYF. The CDR3 bases are TGTGCCAGCAGCCCCCGACAGGGCTACGAGCAGTACTTC.

This chain connects TRBV7-3 to TRBJ2-1; 9 positions agree with TRBD2. V lost 0 bases and J lost 6; bases outside the gene matches: 6. Per germline, CDR1 SGHTA and CDR2 FQGTGA. The CDR3 contains 16 residues. CDR3 DNA sequence: TGTGCCAGCAGCTTAACGCTAGCTAGCGGGGCCAATGAGCAGTTCTTC. This gives the protein CASSLTLASGANEQFF.

The chain recombines TRBV5-1 with TRBJ1-4; TRBD1 might be the D (5 bases). The ends were cut back, 4 bases at V and 0 bases at J, with 10 bases in the middle. Germline V lookup: CDR1 SGHRS, CDR2 YFSETQ. CDR3 size: 15 residues. DNA of the CDR3: TGCGCCAGCAGCGGGTTAGGGGCAACTAATGAAAAACTGTTTTTT. Amino acid sequence: CASSGLGATNEKLFF.

The V call is TRBV7-2, the J call TRBJ1-1; 7 bases map to TRBD1. From germline, CDR1 is SGHTA and CDR2 FQGNSA. V shed 4 bases and J 5 bases; nucleotides not matched to a gene: 7. The CDR3 spans 14 residues. CDR3 sequence reads: CASSSTGDRTEAFF. The CDR3 nucleotides read TGTGCCAGCAGCTCCACAGGGGATAGGACTGAAGCTTTCTTT.

The chain couples TRBV6-5 to TRBJ2-7, with 9 bases that match TRBD1. This CDR3 is built from 16 residues. CDR1 is MNHEY and CDR2 is SVGAGI in the germline V gene. The V segment lost 0 bases and the J segment 2 bases; nucleotides outside the gene matches: 5. Here the CDR3 reads CASSYSDRGLTYEQYF. As DNA, the CDR3 is TGTGCCAGCAGTTACTCCGACAGGGGGTTAACCTACGAGCAGTACTTC.

V is TRBV27 and J is TRBJ1-2, with 9 bases that match TRBD1. This CDR3 is built from 13 residues. V was clipped by 7 bases and J by 9 bases; unmatched bases: 9. CDR1 and CDR2 (germline): MNHEY, SMNVEV (reference sequence). The CDR3 coding sequence is TGTGCCAGCAAACCGGGACAGGGCGCGAGCTACACCTTC. Translated: CASKPGQGASYTF.

The rearrangement joins TRBV10-3 to TRBJ2-2, with D possibly being TRBD1 (6 bases). The CDR3 runs to 15 residues. V was clipped by 2 bases and J by 6 bases, with 13 bases between them. Germline V lookup: CDR1 ENHRY, CDR2 SYGVKD. The CDR3 loop is CAISETRDTSGELFF. The CDR3 DNA reads as TGTGCCATCAGTGAGACCCGGGACACGTCCGGGGAGCTGTTTTTT.

This clone showed up many times. The CDR3 here is CASTSGDRMNTEAFF. Written as DNA, the CDR3 is TGTGCCAGTACCTCTGGGGACAGAATGAACACTGAAGCTTTCTTT. The chain uses TRBV19 and TRBJ1-1; 7 bases are shared with TRBD1. This CDR3 region has 15 residues. The V and J ends lost 7 bases and 0 bases, in that order; junction bases with no gene match: 8. Per the germline V gene, CDR1 is LNHDA and CDR2 is SQIVND (reference sequence).

J is TRBJ1-5 and V is TRBV28, with 7 bases lining up with TRBD1. Germline V gene lookup returns CDR1 MDHEN and CDR2 SYDVKM. This CDR3 is built from 12 residues. The V gene end was trimmed by 7 bases and the J gene end by 6 bases; junction bases not matched to a gene: 3. CDR3: CASTQGGQPQHF. CDR3 sequence (DNA): TGTGCCAGCACCCAGGGGGGTCAGCCCCAGCATTTT.

The chain employs TRBV2 and TRBJ2-1; D uncertain. Trimming shortened V by 5 bases and J by 7 bases, and 9 bases separated the two germline ends. Germline V lookup: CDR1 SNHLY, CDR2 FYNNEI. The length of the CDR3 is 12 residues. The CDR3 coding sequence is TGTGCCAGCAGTATGACTTTAAATGAGCAGTTCTTC. It specifies CASSMTLNEQFF.

This chain uses TRBV28 with TRBJ1-1; 7 bases line up with TRBD1. This CDR3 is 14 amino acids long. V was pared by 4 bases and J by 1 base, with 3 bases of the junction left unmatched. Germline-derived CDR1 and CDR2 are MDHEN and SYDVKM. In DNA, the CDR3 is TGTGCCAGCAGTTCGTGGACAGGGAACACTGAAGCTTTCTTT. It codes for CASSSWTGNTEAFF.

This clone was detected only once. The chain employs TRBV3-1 (or the pseudogene TRBV3-2) and TRBJ2-1; tentative D call: TRBD2 (6 bases). CDR1 is LGHDT and CDR2 is YNNKEL in the germline V gene (reference sequence). The length of the CDR3 is 17 residues. V lost 2 bases to trimming and J lost 2 bases, with 16 bases between them. CDR3 nucleotides: TGTGCCAGCAGCCAACTTTTTTCGGGAGTTCCCTACAATGAGCAGTTCTTC. This gives the protein CASSQLFSGVPYNEQFF.

This clone appeared a single time. The chain links TRBV4-3 to TRBJ1-1; D unresolved. The CDR3 spans 15 residues. Per the germline V gene, CDR1 is LGHNA and CDR2 is YSLEER. Trimming removed 1 base from V and 8 bases from J, with 17 bases in between. The CDR3 region is CASSQGVRKEPEAFF. The CDR3 DNA follows: TGCGCCAGCAGCCAAGGGGTAAGGAAGGAGCCCGAAGCTTTCTTT.

The J gene is TRBJ2-5, the V gene TRBV5-8; D is unresolved. From germline, CDR1 is SGHTS and CDR2 YDEGEE. The CDR3 runs to 15 residues. The V end was cut by 0 bases, the J end by 2 bases, with 11 bases between. The CDR3 sequence: CASSLGQALQETQYF. CDR3 sequence (DNA): TGTGCCAGCAGCTTGGGGCAGGCATTACAAGAGACCCAGTACTTC. The variable domain in full, with the rest retrieved from reference TRBV5-8 and TRBJ2-5, is EAGVTQSPTHLIKTRGQQATLRCSPISGHTSVYWYQQALGLGLQFLLWYDEGEERNRGNFPPRFSGRQFPNYSSELNVNALELEDSALYLCASSLGQALQETQYFGPGTRLLVL.

The V call is TRBV27, the J call TRBJ1-6; TRBD1 is a possible D gene (6 bases). Trimming shortened V by 3 bases and J by 5 bases, and 17 bases separated the two germline ends. The germline gives CDR1 MNHEY, CDR2 SMNVEV (reference sequence). CDR3 length: 17 amino acids. The CDR3 loop reads CASSFRSGAGDNSPLHF. Written as DNA, the CDR3 is TGTGCCAGCAGTTTCCGCTCAGGGGCGGGGGATAATTCACCCCTCCACTTT.

The chain has TRBV2 and TRBJ2-7; 10 nucleotides align to TRBD2. The CDR3 sequence is 14 residues long. V lost 4 bases and J lost 3; bases outside the gene matches: 3. In germline, CDR1 is SNHLY, CDR2 FYNNEI. The CDR3 here is CASSGLAGVYEQYF. The CDR3 bases are TGTGCCAGCAGTGGGCTAGCGGGAGTCTACGAGCAGTACTTC.

This chain connects TRBV29-1 to TRBJ2-1, with 7 bases matching TRBD2. Germline V CDR1 and CDR2: SQVTM, ANQGSEA. The CDR3 covers 13 residues. Trimming removed 5 bases from V and 3 bases from J; junction bases left unmatched: 4. The CDR3 DNA reads TGCAGCGTTCGGGAGGACCTCTACAATGAGCAGTTCTTC. Its protein product is CSVREDLYNEQFF.

J is TRBJ1-2 and V is TRBV28; 9 bases match TRBD1. The CDR3 spans 19 residues. The V gene's germline CDR1 is MDHEN and CDR2 SYDVKM. V was pared by 4 bases and J by 0 bases, with 15 bases of the junction left unmatched. Here the CDR3 DNA reads TGTGCCAGCAGTTCACCATCGGGACAGGGAGTTAAGTCTAACTATGGCTACACCTTC. Its translation: CASSSPSGQGVKSNYGYTF.

V is TRBV27 and J is TRBJ1-6; no firm D call. Trimming stripped 4 bases from V and 0 bases from J, with 4 bases between. Germline V gives CDR1 MNHEY, CDR2 SMNVEV (reference sequence). The CDR3 has 14 residues. The CDR3 bases are TGTGCCAGCAGTTCGGGCTCCTATAATTCACCCCTCCACTTT. Translating gives CASSSGSYNSPLHF.

The chain has TRBV6-5 and TRBJ2-3, with D possibly TRBD2 on 6 matching bases. Trimming took 7 bases from V and 3 from J, leaving 14 bases between them. CDR1 MNHEY and CDR2 SVGAGI come from the germline V gene. This CDR3 spans 14 amino acids. Here the CDR3 reads CASTSGDWTDTQYF. The CDR3 nucleotides read TGTGCCAGCACGTCGGGAGATTGGACAGATACGCAGTATTTT.

The sample holds many counts of this clone. The rearrangement joins TRBV20-1 to TRBJ1-6; maybe TRBD1 (6 bases). Germline V gives CDR1 DFQATT, CDR2 SNEGSKA (reference sequence). The CDR3 length is 15 residues. Trimming took off 3 bases at V and 1 base at J, with 10 bases between the two ends. The CDR3 loop reads CSASHRASYNSPLHF. Here the CDR3 DNA reads TGCAGTGCTAGTCACAGGGCTTCCTATAATTCACCCCTCCACTTT.

The V gene is TRBV5-1, the J gene TRBJ2-3; 10 bases are shared with TRBD2. The germline V gene encodes CDR1 SGHRS and CDR2 YFSETQ. The ends lost 4 bases at V and 5 bases at J; junction bases unmatched: 4. The CDR3 is 14 residues long. CDR3 residues: CASSSGRALDTQYF. DNA for the CDR3: TGCGCCAGCAGCAGCGGGAGGGCCTTAGATACGCAGTATTTT.

The chain is built from TRBV6-6 and TRBJ1-2, with D possibly being TRBD1 (6 bases). Trimming pared 7 bases from V and 7 bases from J, leaving 19 bases between. The CDR3 contains 14 residues. Germline CDR1 and CDR2: MNHNY and SVGAGI (reference sequence). This CDR3 is CASKILQGSSGYTF. As DNA, the CDR3 is TGTGCCAGCAAAATACTGCAGGGGAGTAGTGGCTACACCTTC.

The chain employs TRBV7-2 and TRBJ2-1; D is perhaps TRBD1 (6 bases). Germline V gene data show CDR1 as SGHTA and CDR2 as FQGNSA. The germline V and J ends were trimmed by 2 bases and 1 base, with 12 bases remaining between them. This CDR3 has 16 amino acids. The CDR3 DNA follows: TGTGCCAGCAGCTTATACAGGGACACTTCCTACAATGAGCAGTTCTTC. Its protein is CASSLYRDTSYNEQFF.

The chain has TRBV11-2 and TRBJ2-5, with 12 bases lining up with TRBD2. V lost 4 bases to trimming and J lost 2 bases; unmatched junction nucleotides: 5. This CDR3 contains 16 residues. Germline values: CDR1 SGHAT, CDR2 FQNNGV. This CDR3 is CASSSGLAGKQETQYF. The CDR3 bases are TGTGCCAGCAGCTCCGGACTAGCGGGGAAACAAGAGACCCAGTACTTC.

The rearrangement joins TRBV19 to TRBJ1-5, with D perhaps matching TRBD1 (6 bases). V dropped 3 bases and J dropped 5 bases, with 14 bases sitting between them. The CDR3 sequence is 15 residues long. CDR1 LNHDA and CDR2 SQIVND come from the germline V gene (reference sequence). CDR3 residues: CASSIPGHHHQPQHF. As DNA, the CDR3 is TGTGCCAGTAGTATCCCGGGACACCATCATCAGCCCCAGCATTTT.